This T cell receptor (beta chain) was obtained from a study of T cells in Graves' hyperthyroidism and ophthalmopathy. Researchers amplified the TCR beta CDR3 regions from RNA transcripts. The HTBI primer set served for first-round RT-PCR of the TCR CDR3. Each CDR3 protein gets one entry after TCRdb re-called the multiplex PCR reads with MiXCR. The table includes hundreds of thousands of distinct CDR3 sequences, roughly 15% detected once. This clonotype came up many times. Ophthalmopathy patients had moderate-to-severe active disease, CAS ≥3, NOSPECS ≥4, and disease duration under 3 months. Those patients with uncontrolled infection, other autoimmune disease, pregnancy or lactation were excluded. CDR3 size: 12 residues. Trimming left V 5 bases short and J 5 bases short, with 10 bases between. Germline V gene lookup returns CDR1 SEHNR and CDR2 FQNEAQ (reference sequence).

The genes are TRBV7-9 and TRBJ2-7; D not certain. The sequenced sample was blood. This receptor was identified in a man aged 18 to 35 with Graves' ophthalmopathy. The CDR3 nucleotides read TGTGCCAGCAGCCCCTACCCTAACGAGCAGTACTTC. It encodes CASSPYPNEQYF.